A single sample is the source of the 6 T cell receptor beta chains below, sequenced in a study of T cells in Graves' hyperthyroidism and ophthalmopathy. From RNA transcripts, TCR beta CDR3 regions were amplified. The TCR CDR3 was amplified in a first-round RT-PCR using the HTBI primer set. TCRdb reprocessed the multiplex PCR reads with MiXCR, giving one entry per CDR3 protein. This table has roughly 40,000 distinct CDR3 sequences, roughly half appearing once. Sequenced sample: blood. The receptors were gathered from a man in his forties with Graves' ophthalmopathy.

By sample fraction, this clonotype is medium-sized. The chain has TRBV7-3 and TRBJ1-5, with D possibly matching TRBD1 (5 bases). This CDR3 is 13 amino acids long. V shed 5 bases and J shed 6 bases, with 11 bases lying between them. Looked up from germline, CDR1 is SGHTA and CDR2 is FQGTGA. In nucleotides, the CDR3 is TGTGCCAGCAGCGGGGGTGTAGGTCAGCCCCAGCATTTT. This translates into CASSGGVGQPQHF.

The table lists this clonotype with many counts. The chain is built from TRBV20-1 and TRBJ2-1, with TRBD2 as a possible D gene (6 bases). Germline V CDR1 and CDR2: DFQATT, SNEGSKA (reference sequence). CDR3 length: 13 amino acids. The V end was cut by 1 base, the J end by 5 bases, with 9 bases between. In DNA form, the CDR3 reads TGCAGTGCTAGAGTGGCGGGAAACAATGAGCAGTTCTTC. Its translation is CSARVAGNNEQFF.

By proportion, this clonotype is medium-sized. The gene calls are TRBV19 and TRBJ1-2; TRBD1 is a possible D gene (6 bases). This CDR3 is 12 amino acids long. Germline loops: CDR1 LNHDA, CDR2 SQIVND (reference sequence). The V end was cut by 10 bases, the J end by 5 bases, with 14 bases between. The CDR3 here is CAIPKDSYGYTF. The CDR3 DNA follows: TGTGCCATCCCGAAGGACAGTTATGGCTACACCTTC. Together with reference TRBV19 and TRBJ1-2, the CDR3 gives the full variable domain: DGGITQSPKYLFRKEGQNVTLSCEQNLNHDAMYWYRQDPGQGLRLIYYSQIVNDFQKGDIAEGYSVSREKKESFPLTVTSAQKNPTAFYLCAIPKDSYGYTFGSGTRLTVV.

J is TRBJ2-3 and V is TRBV10-2; D perhaps matches TRBD1 (5 bases). V was shortened by 10 bases and J by 8 bases, with 19 bases between the two germline ends. CDR3 size: 13 residues. The germline V gene encodes CDR1 WSHSY and CDR2 SAAADI. CDR3 protein: CAIAIPTDITQYF. As DNA, the CDR3 is TGCGCCATCGCCATTCCGACAGACATTACGCAGTATTTT.

This clonotype was found many times. The chain links TRBV6-1 to TRBJ1-2; perhaps TRBD1 as D (5 bases). CDR1 and CDR2 from the germline V gene are MNHNS and SASEGT. V lost 2 bases, J lost 3 bases, and 13 bases lay in between. The CDR3 is made up of 15 amino acids. DNA for the CDR3: TGTGCCAGCAGTGAACGTTCAGGGAGAGACTATGGCTACACCTTC. Its translation: CASSERSGRDYGYTF.

This clonotype occurred many times. The CDR3 DNA sequence: TGTGCCAGCAGTTTAAGGGGTGAGCAGTTCTTC. Its protein product is CASSLRGEQFF. The chain combines TRBV12-3 or TRBV12-4 with TRBJ2-1; perhaps TRBD1 as D (5 bases). The CDR3 runs 11 residues. With 2 bases removed from V and 9 bases from J, the gap between germline ends came to 5 bases.